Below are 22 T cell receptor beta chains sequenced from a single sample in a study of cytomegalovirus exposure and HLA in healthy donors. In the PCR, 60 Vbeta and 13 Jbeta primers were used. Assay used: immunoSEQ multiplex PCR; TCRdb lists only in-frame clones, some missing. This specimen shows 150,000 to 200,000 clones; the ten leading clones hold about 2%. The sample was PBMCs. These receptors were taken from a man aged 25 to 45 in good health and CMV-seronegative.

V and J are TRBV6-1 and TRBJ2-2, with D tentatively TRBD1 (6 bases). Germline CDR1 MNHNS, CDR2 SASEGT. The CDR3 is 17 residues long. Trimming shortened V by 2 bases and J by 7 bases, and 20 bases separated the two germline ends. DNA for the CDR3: TGTGCCAGCAGTGAATCCGGCAGGGGCCTCGTTTACGGGGAGCTGTTTTTT. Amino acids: CASSESGRGLVYGELFF.

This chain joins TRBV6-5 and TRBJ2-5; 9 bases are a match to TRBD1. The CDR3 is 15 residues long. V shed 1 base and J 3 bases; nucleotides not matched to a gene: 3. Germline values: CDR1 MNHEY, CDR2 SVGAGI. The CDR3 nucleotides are TGTGCCAGCAGTTACTTAGGACAGGGGAAAGAGACCCAGTACTTC. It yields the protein CASSYLGQGKETQYF.

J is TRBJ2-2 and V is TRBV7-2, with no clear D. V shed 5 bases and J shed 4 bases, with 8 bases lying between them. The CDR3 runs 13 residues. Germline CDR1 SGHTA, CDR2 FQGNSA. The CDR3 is CASSPRGTGELFF. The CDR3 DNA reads TGTGCCAGCAGCCCGCGCGGCACCGGGGAGCTGTTTTTT.

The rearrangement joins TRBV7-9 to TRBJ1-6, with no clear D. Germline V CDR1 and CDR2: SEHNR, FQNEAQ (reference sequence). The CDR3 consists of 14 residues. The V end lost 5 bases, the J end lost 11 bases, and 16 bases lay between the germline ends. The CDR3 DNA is TGTGCCAGCAGCCGGCTCCGGGAGGGTGCACCCCTCCACTTT. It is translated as CASSRLREGAPLHF. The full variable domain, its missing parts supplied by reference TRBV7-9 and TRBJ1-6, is DTGVSQNPRHKITKRGQNVTFRCDPISEHNRLYWYRQTLGQGPEFLTYFQNEAQLEKSRLLSDRFSAERPKGSFSTLEIQRTEQGDSAMYLCASSRLREGAPLHFGNGTRLTVT.

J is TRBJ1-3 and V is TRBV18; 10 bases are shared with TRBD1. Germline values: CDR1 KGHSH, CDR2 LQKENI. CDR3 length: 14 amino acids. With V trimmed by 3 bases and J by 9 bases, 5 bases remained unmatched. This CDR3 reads CASSPGTGVVTIYF. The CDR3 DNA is TGTGCCAGCTCACCCGGGACAGGGGTAGTCACCATATATTTT.

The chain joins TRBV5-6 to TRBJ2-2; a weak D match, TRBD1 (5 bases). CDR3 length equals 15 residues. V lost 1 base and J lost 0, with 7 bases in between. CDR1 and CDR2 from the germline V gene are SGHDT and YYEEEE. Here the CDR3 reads CASSLLGANTGELFF. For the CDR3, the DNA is TGTGCCAGCAGCTTGCTAGGGGCGAACACCGGGGAGCTGTTTTTT.

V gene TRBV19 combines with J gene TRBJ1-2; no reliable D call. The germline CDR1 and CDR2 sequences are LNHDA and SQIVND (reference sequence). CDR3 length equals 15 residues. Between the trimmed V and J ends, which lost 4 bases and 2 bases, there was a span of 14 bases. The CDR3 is CASSSNHGGNYGYTF. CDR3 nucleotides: TGTGCCAGTAGTAGTAACCACGGAGGGAACTATGGCTACACCTTC.

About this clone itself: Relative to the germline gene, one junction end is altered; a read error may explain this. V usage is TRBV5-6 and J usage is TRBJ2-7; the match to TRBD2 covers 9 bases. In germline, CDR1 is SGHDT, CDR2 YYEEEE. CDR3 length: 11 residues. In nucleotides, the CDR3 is TGTGCCAGCAGCTCGGGGACTAGCCTCCACTTC. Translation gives CASSSGTSLHF.

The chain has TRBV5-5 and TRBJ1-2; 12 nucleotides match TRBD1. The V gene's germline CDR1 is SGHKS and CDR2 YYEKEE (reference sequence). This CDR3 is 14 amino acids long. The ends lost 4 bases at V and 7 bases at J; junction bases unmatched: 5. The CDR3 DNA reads TGTGCCAGCAGCCTTGGGACAGGGGGCGGTGGCTACACCTTC. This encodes CASSLGTGGGGYTF.

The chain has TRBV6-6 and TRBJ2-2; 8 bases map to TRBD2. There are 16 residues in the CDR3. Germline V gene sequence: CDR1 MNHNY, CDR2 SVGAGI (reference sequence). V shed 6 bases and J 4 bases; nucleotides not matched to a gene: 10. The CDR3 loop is CASRPAGGGITGELFF. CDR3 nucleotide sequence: TGTGCCAGCAGACCCGCGGGGGGAGGGATCACCGGGGAGCTGTTTTTT.

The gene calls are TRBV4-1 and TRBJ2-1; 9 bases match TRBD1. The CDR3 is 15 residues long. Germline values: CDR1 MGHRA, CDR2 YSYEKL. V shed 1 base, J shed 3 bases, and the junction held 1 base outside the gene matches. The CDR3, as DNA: TGCGCCAGCAGCCAAGTGGACAGGGGCTACAATGAGCAGTTCTTC. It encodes CASSQVDRGYNEQFF.

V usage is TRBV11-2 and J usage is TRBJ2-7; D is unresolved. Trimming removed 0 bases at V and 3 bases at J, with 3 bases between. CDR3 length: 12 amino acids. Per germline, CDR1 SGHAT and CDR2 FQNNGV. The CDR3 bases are TGTGCCAGCAGCTTAGACAGCTACGAGCAGTACTTC. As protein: CASSLDSYEQYF.

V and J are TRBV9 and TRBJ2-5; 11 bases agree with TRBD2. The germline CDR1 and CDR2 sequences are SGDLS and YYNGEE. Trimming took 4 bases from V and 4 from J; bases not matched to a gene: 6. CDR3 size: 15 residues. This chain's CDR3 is CASSSLLAGVETQYF. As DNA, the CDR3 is TGTGCCAGCAGCTCCCTACTAGCGGGAGTAGAGACCCAGTACTTC.

CDR3 coding DNA: TGTGCCAGCAGTCCGCTAATAGCCCCCCGGGACAGGATCTACGAGCAGTACTTC. Translation: CASSPLIAPRDRIYEQYF. V usage is TRBV28 and J usage is TRBJ2-7, with 8 bases identical to TRBD1. Germline V gives CDR1 MDHEN, CDR2 SYDVKM. The V segment lost 5 bases and the J segment 3 bases; nucleotides outside the gene matches: 18. This CDR3 spans 18 amino acids.

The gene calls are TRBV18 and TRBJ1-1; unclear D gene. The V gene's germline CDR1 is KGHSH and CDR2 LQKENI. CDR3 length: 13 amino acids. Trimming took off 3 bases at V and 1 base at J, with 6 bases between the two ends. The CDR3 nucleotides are TGTGCCAGCTCACCTCAGGAGAACACTGAAGCTTTCTTT. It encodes CASSPQENTEAFF.

CDR3 in amino acids: CASSPRRKSGTEAFF. The CDR3 DNA is TGTGCCAGCAGCCCCCGACGCAAATCGGGGACTGAAGCTTTCTTT. The genes are TRBV7-6 and TRBJ1-1; D remains ambiguous. Trimming cost V 5 bases and J 5 bases, with 18 bases left between them. This CDR3 contains 15 residues. The germline V gene encodes CDR1 SGHVS and CDR2 FNYEAQ.

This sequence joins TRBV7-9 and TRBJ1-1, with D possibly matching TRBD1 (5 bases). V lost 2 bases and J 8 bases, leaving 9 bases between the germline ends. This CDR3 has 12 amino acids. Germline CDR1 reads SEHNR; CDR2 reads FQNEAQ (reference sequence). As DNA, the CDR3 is TGTGCCAGCAGCTTATATCAGGGAGAAGCTTTCTTT. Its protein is CASSLYQGEAFF.

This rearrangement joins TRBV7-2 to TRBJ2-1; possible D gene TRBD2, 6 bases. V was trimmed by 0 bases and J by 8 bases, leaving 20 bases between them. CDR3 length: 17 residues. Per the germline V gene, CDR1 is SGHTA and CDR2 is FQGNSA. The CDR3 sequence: CASSLAPIGGPRDEQFF. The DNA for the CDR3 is TGTGCCAGCAGCTTAGCGCCGATAGGAGGGCCACGCGATGAGCAGTTCTTC.

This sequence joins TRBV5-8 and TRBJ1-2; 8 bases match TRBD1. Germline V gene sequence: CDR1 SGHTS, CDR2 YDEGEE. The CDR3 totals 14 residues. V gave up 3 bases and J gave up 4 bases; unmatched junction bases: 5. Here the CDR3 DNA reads TGTGCCAGCAGCTCGACAGGGACAGGCTATGGCTACACCTTC. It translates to CASSSTGTGYGYTF.

The CDR3 spells CASSRADSGNTIYF. CDR3 bases: TGTGCCAGCTCACGCGCGGACTCTGGAAACACCATATATTTT. The chain has TRBV18 and TRBJ1-3, with D unresolved. Germline V CDR1 and CDR2: KGHSH, LQKENI. Trimming took 4 bases from V and 0 from J, leaving 7 bases between them. This CDR3 is 14 amino acids long.

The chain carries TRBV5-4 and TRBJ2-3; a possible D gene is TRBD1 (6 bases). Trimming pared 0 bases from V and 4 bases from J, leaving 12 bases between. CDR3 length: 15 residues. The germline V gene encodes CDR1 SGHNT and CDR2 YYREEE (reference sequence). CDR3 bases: TGTGCCAGCAGCTTGGGTGGGTCAGGGGCAGATACGCAGTATTTT. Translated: CASSLGGSGADTQYF.

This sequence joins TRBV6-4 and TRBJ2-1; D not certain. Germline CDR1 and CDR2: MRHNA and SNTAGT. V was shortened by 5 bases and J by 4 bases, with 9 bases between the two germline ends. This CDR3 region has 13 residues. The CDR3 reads CASSTTLYNEQFF. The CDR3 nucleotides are TGTGCCAGCAGTACTACCCTGTACAATGAGCAGTTCTTC.